The next 10 T cell receptor beta chains were all read from a single sample in a study of blood T cells in healthy people across ages. For the second PCR, which ran for roughly 6 to 11 cycles, a sample-barcoded 5' primer and a J-beta primer mix were used. TCRdb fed the 5' RACE reads into MiXCR, producing one record per CDR3 protein. Here the sample spans 450,000 to 600,000 distinct CDR3 sequences, around 27% being singletons. The sample also formed part of further work on T cells of mothers and their children.

The source material was blood. The receptors come from a boy younger than 10 in good health.

The CDR3 loop reads CASSKREIWTDTQYF. CDR3 nucleotide sequence: TGTGCCAGCAGTAAGCGGGAGATCTGGACAGATACGCAGTATTTT. This sequence joins TRBV12-3 or TRBV12-4 and TRBJ2-3; 8 nucleotides align to TRBD2. The CDR3 spans 15 residues. J gave up 3 bases and V 5 bases, and 7 bases lay outside the gene matches.

This rearrangement joins TRBV7-2 to TRBJ2-1, with 8 bases identical to TRBD2. CDR1 is SGHTA and CDR2 is FQGNSA in the germline V gene. V lost 8 bases and J lost 2; bases outside the gene matches: 8. The length of the CDR3 is 15 residues. This CDR3 is CASAPGGGPYNEQFF. The CDR3 DNA follows: TGTGCCAGCGCCCCGGGGGGGGGTCCCTACAATGAGCAGTTCTTC. Drawing the rest from reference TRBV7-2 and TRBJ2-1, the complete variable domain is GAGVSQSPSNKVTEKGKDVELRCDPISGHTALYWYRQSLGQGLEFLIYFQGNSAPDKSGLPSDRFSAERTGGSVSTLTIQRTQQEDSAVYLCASAPGGGPYNEQFFGPGTRLTVL.

V usage is TRBV3-1 and J usage is TRBJ2-7; TRBD1 agrees at 7 bases. Germline V gene data show CDR1 as LGHDT and CDR2 as YNNKEL (reference sequence). J was trimmed by 4 bases and V by 4 bases; bases with no gene match: 7. The CDR3 totals 14 residues. CDR3 DNA sequence: TGTGCCAGCAGCCGGGTCGGGACAGATTACGAGCAGTACTTC. This codes for CASSRVGTDYEQYF.

The CDR3 is CASSRYRDSSSYEQYF. The CDR3 DNA is TGTGCCAGCTCACGCTACCGGGACAGCTCCTCCTACGAGCAGTACTTC. The V call is TRBV18, the J call TRBJ2-7; 7 bases agree with TRBD1. From germline, CDR1 is KGHSH and CDR2 LQKENI. J lost 0 bases, V lost 4 bases, and 9 bases had no gene match. This CDR3 has 16 residues.

The rearrangement links TRBV5-5 to TRBJ2-5, with 7 bases lining up with TRBD1. V dropped 5 bases and J dropped 1; count of bases not matched to a gene: 8. The CDR3 is made up of 15 amino acids. CDR1 is SGHKS and CDR2 is YYEKEE in the germline V gene (reference sequence). CDR3 loop: CASRITGALQETQYF. CDR3 sequence (DNA): TGTGCCAGCAGGATAACAGGGGCACTCCAAGAGACCCAGTACTTC.

This clonotype was counted a few times. The gene calls are TRBV19 and TRBJ1-3; D is unresolved. Trimming pared 5 bases from V and 5 bases from J, leaving 16 bases between. CDR3 length: 15 residues. Per the germline V gene, CDR1 is LNHDA and CDR2 is SQIVND (reference sequence). Here the CDR3 DNA reads TGTGCCAGTAGTCCCGGTCCCCAAACAAGAAACACCATATATTTT. Residues: CASSPGPQTRNTIYF.

This chain links TRBV12-3 or TRBV12-4 with TRBJ2-7; D is perhaps TRBD2 (6 bases). V lost 5 bases, J lost 3 bases, and 17 bases lay in between. The CDR3 is 15 amino acids. The CDR3 nucleotides are TGTGCCAGCAGTGAGACGGGACTGGATTACTACGAGCAGTACTTC. As protein: CASSETGLDYYEQYF.

In the case of this clonotype: The junction shows a germline mismatch at one end, possibly a read error. The genes are TRBV7-2 and TRBJ2-5, with 7 bases lining up with TRBD1. CDR1 and CDR2 (germline): SGHTA, FQGNSA. This CDR3 contains 13 residues. The CDR3 is CASSIEGAETQHF. The DNA for the CDR3 is TGTGCCAGCAGCATCGAGGGGGCAGAGACCCAGCACTTC.

This chain connects TRBV29-1 to TRBJ1-2; 7 nucleotides match TRBD1. The CDR3 totals 11 residues. Germline-derived CDR1 and CDR2 are SQVTM and ANQGSEA. The V and J ends lost 6 bases and 2 bases, in that order; junction bases with no gene match: 0. The CDR3 reads CSVGGNYGYTF. As DNA, the CDR3 is TGCAGCGTAGGGGGCAACTATGGCTACACCTTC. Variable domain in full (rest from reference TRBV29-1 and TRBJ1-2): SAVISQKPSRDICQRGTSLTIQCQVDSQVTMMFWYRQQPGQSLTLIATANQGSEATYESGFVIDKFPISRPNLTFSTLTVSNMSPEDSSIYLCSVGGNYGYTFGSGTRLTVV.

This sequence joins TRBV20-1 and TRBJ2-5, with TRBD1 as a possible D gene (7 bases). The better agreement between TRBJ2-7 and the DNA end casts doubt on the J call. Germline values: CDR1 DFQATT, CDR2 SNEGSKA (reference sequence). The CDR3 length is 15 residues. Here the CDR3 DNA reads TGCAGTGCTATACTAACGGCAGGGGGAGGCGACGAGCAGTACTTC. It translates to CSAILTAGGGDEQYF.